Listed below are T cell receptor beta chains from one sample, sequenced in a study of T cell changes during pregnancy in multiple sclerosis. The table came from immunoSEQ multiplex PCR; TCRdb's copy has only in-frame clones and leaves some out. The sample includes about 68,000 clones, 90% of them seen just once. The specimen was peripheral blood, collected in the third trimester of pregnancy. These receptors were collected from a female donor with multiple sclerosis, enrolled in a pregnancy study. Each CDR3 is given with its conserved first and last residue. A D gene is named only where the DNA matches it firmly. Size tells how often a clone was seen (once, few, many) or the class of an expanded clone, and some rows leave it out.

abundance	v_gene	d_gene	j_gene	CDR3nt	CDR3aa
NA	TRBV7-9	NA	TRBJ1-5	TGTGCCAGCAGCTTAGGGACGGGGAAGCTTCAGCCCCAGCATTTT	CASSLGTGKLQPQHF
NA	TRBV15	TRBD2	TRBJ2-1	TGTGCCACCAGCAGAGATGGGACTAGCGGGGGGGAGTTCTTC	CATSRDGTSGGEFF
NA	TRBV2	TRBD1	TRBJ1-2	TGTGCCAGCCTTTGGGACAGCTTTAACTATGGCTACACCTTC	CASLWDSFNYGYTF
NA	TRBV6-6	NA	TRBJ2-5	TGTGCCAGCAGCAGGGACTTTGAGACCCAGTACTTC	CASSRDFETQYF
once	TRBV5-8	NA	TRBJ1-1	TGTGCCAGCAGCCCGACAGGATCGAACACTGAAGCTTTCTTT	CASSPTGSNTEAFF
NA	TRBV25-1	NA	TRBJ1-2	TGTGCCAGCCGAGGAGCGTCCTATGGCTACACCTTC	CASRGASYGYTF
few	TRBV14	NA	TRBJ1-6	TGTGCCAGCACCCATGGCCAGGGAACCCTCCACTTT	CASTHGQGTLHF
NA	TRBV7-9	NA	TRBJ1-2	TGTGCCAGCAGCTTAACGGGGGGAGACTATGGCTACACCTTC	CASSLTGGDYGYTF
NA	TRBV5-1	NA	TRBJ1-2	TGCGCCAGCAGCGCACGGGACATCGGGGCGCGAGGCTACACCTTC	CASSARDIGARGYTF
NA	TRBV2	NA	TRBJ2-7	TGTGCCAGCAGTGGAGGCCACGAGCAGTACTTC	CASSGGHEQYF
NA	TRBV7-9	TRBD1	TRBJ2-5	TGTGCCAGCGGACCAACAGGGGGCAAAGAGACCCAGTACTTC	CASGPTGGKETQYF
once	TRBV27	NA	TRBJ2-7	TGTGCCAGCAGAGTTTACGGGGAGGCCAGGCAGGGAGGTTTCTACGAGCAGTACTTC	CASRVYGEARQGGFYEQYF
NA	TRBV7-9	NA	TRBJ1-6	TGTGCCAGCAGCCGGGAACAGCTTAATTCACCCCTCCACTTT	CASSREQLNSPLHF
NA	TRBV6-6	TRBD1	TRBJ1-5	TGTGCCAGCAGCGCCACAGGGGCTAGCAATCAGCCCCAGCATTTT	CASSATGASNQPQHF
many	TRBV30	NA	TRBJ1-5	TGTGCCTGGAGTATGGCAGGGGGCAATCAGCCCCAGCATTTT	CAWSMAGGNQPQHF
NA	TRBV5-1	TRBD2	TRBJ2-7	TGCGCCAGCAGCAGCCCCACCGGGACTAGACCCTACGAGCAGTACTTC	CASSSPTGTRPYEQYF
NA	TRBV27	NA	TRBJ2-5	TGTGCCAGCAGTTATGGGACCGGAACAATTGGAGGGACAGAGACCCAGTACTTC	CASSYGTGTIGGTETQYF
NA	TRBV25-1	TRBD1	TRBJ1-1	TGTGCCAGCAGTGATGAGGACAGGAGAGCTTTCTTT	CASSDEDRRAFF
NA	TRBV9	TRBD1	TRBJ2-7	TGTGCCAGCAGCGCTACAGGGGAACACTCCTACGAGCAGTACTTC	CASSATGEHSYEQYF
NA	TRBV7-9	NA	TRBJ2-6	TGTGCCAGCAGCCCCAGACCCCGGACAACTGGGGCCAACGTCCTGACTTTC	CASSPRPRTTGANVLTF
NA	TRBV28	TRBD1	TRBJ1-1	TGTGCCAGCAGTTTCTCGGACAGGGGATCCCTCGGAGCTTTCTTT	CASSFSDRGSLGAFF
NA	TRBV7-9	NA	TRBJ1-5	TGTGCCAGCAGTCGGGACATCAGCAATCAGCCCCAGCATTTT	CASSRDISNQPQHF
NA	TRBV19	TRBD1	TRBJ2-5	TGTGCCAGTAGCCGTCGAGGGACAGGGGGCAGAGAGACCCAGTACTTC	CASSRRGTGGRETQYF
once	TRBV6-5	NA	TRBJ1-1	TGTGCCAGCAGTTACCCGCAGGGAAGCGCTGAAGCTTTCTTT	CASSYPQGSAEAFF
NA	TRBV14	TRBD2	TRBJ2-1	TGTGCCAGCAGCCCGGGGACTAGCGGGCCCTACAATGAGCAGTTCTTC	CASSPGTSGPYNEQFF
NA	TRBV10-3	NA	TRBJ2-7	TGTGCCATCAGCCACAGGGACCCCTACGAGCAGTACTTC	CAISHRDPYEQYF
once	TRBV6-6	TRBD1	TRBJ2-1	TGTGCCAGCAGAAAAACGGGACAGGGAAGCAATGAGCAGTTCTTC	CASRKTGQGSNEQFF
NA	TRBV10-3	NA	TRBJ1-5	TGTGCCATTAGCATTGGGAGTCAGCCCCAGCATTTT	CAISIGSQPQHF